This T cell receptor beta chain was identified in a study of siplizumab effects on memory and regulatory T cells. Study-wide findings and caveats: Contribution to the alloresponse seemed major for naive T cells, which also seemed more diverse than memory cells.

Notes on this clone: The target antigen is unknown.

It was 85,000 to 100,000 TCR templates that were assayed per sample. Assay: immunoSEQ multiplex PCR; the TCRdb copy retains only in-frame clones and omits some. The sample includes some 120,000 clones, approximately 94% seen only once; the top ten take about 1.8%. Material: non-Treg CD4+ T cells sorted from blood. The receptor comes from a human donor in good health.

The CDR3 region has the DNA TGTGCCAGCAGCTCCTTATCACAGGGCGTGTACACTGAAGCTTTCTTT. Its translation is CASSSLSQGVYTEAFF. The V gene is TRBV7-9, the J gene TRBJ1-1; D is possibly TRBD1 (6 bases). Trimming shortened V by 4 bases and J by 3 bases, and 18 bases separated the two germline ends. Per the germline V gene, CDR1 is SEHNR and CDR2 is FQNEAQ (reference sequence). This CDR3 comprises 16 residues.